This TCR beta chain was identified during a study of T-cell memory formation after mild COVID-19. Study conclusions and caveats: Second-wave clones that peaked on day 37 lacked confirmed SARS-CoV-2 specificity. A second wave expanding day 15 to 37 was CD4+-biased; contracting clones were balanced.

Of note for this clonotype: Antigen specificity is unknown.

TCRdb reprocessed the 5' RACE reads via MiXCR and lists one record per CDR3 protein. The data show 400,000 to 500,000 distinct CDR3 sequences, roughly a quarter seen once. Sequencing used PBMCs or a T cell subset sorted from them (not recorded which). This clonotype originated in an adult woman who had mild COVID-19 (a few samples of this study predate the infection). Cell type and time point are not known.

The chain's CDR3 is CASSEPGGNTEAFF. Written as DNA, the CDR3 is TGTGCCAGCAGTGAACCAGGAGGGAACACTGAAGCTTTCTTT. The V call is TRBV25-1, the J call TRBJ1-1; D gene unclear. V lost 2 bases and J lost 1, with 8 bases in between. The CDR3 runs to 14 residues. Germline CDR1 MGHDK, CDR2 SYGVNS.